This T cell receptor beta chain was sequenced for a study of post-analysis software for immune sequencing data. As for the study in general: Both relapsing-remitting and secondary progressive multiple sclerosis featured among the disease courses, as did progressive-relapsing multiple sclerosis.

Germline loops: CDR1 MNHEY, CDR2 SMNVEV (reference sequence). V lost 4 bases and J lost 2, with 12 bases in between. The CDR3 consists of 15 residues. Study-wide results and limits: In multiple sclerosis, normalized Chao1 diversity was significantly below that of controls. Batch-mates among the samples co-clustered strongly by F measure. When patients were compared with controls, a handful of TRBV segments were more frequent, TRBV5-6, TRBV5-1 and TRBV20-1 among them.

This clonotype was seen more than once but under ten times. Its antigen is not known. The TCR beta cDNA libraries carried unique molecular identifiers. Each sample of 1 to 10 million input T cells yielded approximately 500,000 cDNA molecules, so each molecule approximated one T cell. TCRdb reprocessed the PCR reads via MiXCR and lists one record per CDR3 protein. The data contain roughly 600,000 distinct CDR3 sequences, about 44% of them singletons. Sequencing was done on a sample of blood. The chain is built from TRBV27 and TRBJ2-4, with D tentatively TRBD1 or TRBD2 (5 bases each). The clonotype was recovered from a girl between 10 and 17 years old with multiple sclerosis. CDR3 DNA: TGTGCCAGCAGTTACAACCCGGGACCCAAAAACATTCAGTACTTC. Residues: CASSYNPGPKNIQYF.